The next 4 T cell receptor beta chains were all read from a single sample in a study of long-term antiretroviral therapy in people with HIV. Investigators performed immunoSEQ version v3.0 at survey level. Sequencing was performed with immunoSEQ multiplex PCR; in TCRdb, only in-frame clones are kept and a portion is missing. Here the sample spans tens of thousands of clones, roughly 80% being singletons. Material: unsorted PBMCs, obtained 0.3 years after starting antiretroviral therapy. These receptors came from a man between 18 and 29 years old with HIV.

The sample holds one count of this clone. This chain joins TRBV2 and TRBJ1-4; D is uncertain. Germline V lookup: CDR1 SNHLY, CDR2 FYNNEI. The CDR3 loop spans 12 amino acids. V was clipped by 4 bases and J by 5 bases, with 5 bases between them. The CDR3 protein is CASSVGNEKLFF. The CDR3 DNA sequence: TGTGCCAGCAGTGTTGGGAATGAAAAACTGTTTTTT.

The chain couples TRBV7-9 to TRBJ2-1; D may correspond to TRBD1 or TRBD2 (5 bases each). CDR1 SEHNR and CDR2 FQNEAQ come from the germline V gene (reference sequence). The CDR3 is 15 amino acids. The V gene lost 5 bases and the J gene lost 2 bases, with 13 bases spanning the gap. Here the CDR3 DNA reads TGTGCCAGCAGCCCCGCCGGGACCACCTACAATGAGCAGTTCTTC. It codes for CASSPAGTTYNEQFF. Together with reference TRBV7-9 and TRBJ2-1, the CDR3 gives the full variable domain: DTGVSQNPRHKITKRGQNVTFRCDPISEHNRLYWYRQTLGQGPEFLTYFQNEAQLEKSRLLSDRFSAERPKGSFSTLEIQRTEQGDSAMYLCASSPAGTTYNEQFFGPGTRLTVL.

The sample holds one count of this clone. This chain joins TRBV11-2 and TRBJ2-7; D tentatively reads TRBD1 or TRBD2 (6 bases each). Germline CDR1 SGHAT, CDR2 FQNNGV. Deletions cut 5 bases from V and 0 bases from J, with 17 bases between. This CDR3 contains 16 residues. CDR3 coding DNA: TGTGCCAGCAGCCTTACGGGGGCTTCTAGCTCCTACGAGCAGTACTTC. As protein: CASSLTGASSSYEQYF.

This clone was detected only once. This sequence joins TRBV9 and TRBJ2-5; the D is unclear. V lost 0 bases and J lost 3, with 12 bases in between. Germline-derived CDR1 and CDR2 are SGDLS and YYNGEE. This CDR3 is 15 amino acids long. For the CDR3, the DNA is TGTGCCAGCAGCGTAGACGGAAGGGCGGAAGAGACCCAGTACTTC. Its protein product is CASSVDGRAEETQYF.